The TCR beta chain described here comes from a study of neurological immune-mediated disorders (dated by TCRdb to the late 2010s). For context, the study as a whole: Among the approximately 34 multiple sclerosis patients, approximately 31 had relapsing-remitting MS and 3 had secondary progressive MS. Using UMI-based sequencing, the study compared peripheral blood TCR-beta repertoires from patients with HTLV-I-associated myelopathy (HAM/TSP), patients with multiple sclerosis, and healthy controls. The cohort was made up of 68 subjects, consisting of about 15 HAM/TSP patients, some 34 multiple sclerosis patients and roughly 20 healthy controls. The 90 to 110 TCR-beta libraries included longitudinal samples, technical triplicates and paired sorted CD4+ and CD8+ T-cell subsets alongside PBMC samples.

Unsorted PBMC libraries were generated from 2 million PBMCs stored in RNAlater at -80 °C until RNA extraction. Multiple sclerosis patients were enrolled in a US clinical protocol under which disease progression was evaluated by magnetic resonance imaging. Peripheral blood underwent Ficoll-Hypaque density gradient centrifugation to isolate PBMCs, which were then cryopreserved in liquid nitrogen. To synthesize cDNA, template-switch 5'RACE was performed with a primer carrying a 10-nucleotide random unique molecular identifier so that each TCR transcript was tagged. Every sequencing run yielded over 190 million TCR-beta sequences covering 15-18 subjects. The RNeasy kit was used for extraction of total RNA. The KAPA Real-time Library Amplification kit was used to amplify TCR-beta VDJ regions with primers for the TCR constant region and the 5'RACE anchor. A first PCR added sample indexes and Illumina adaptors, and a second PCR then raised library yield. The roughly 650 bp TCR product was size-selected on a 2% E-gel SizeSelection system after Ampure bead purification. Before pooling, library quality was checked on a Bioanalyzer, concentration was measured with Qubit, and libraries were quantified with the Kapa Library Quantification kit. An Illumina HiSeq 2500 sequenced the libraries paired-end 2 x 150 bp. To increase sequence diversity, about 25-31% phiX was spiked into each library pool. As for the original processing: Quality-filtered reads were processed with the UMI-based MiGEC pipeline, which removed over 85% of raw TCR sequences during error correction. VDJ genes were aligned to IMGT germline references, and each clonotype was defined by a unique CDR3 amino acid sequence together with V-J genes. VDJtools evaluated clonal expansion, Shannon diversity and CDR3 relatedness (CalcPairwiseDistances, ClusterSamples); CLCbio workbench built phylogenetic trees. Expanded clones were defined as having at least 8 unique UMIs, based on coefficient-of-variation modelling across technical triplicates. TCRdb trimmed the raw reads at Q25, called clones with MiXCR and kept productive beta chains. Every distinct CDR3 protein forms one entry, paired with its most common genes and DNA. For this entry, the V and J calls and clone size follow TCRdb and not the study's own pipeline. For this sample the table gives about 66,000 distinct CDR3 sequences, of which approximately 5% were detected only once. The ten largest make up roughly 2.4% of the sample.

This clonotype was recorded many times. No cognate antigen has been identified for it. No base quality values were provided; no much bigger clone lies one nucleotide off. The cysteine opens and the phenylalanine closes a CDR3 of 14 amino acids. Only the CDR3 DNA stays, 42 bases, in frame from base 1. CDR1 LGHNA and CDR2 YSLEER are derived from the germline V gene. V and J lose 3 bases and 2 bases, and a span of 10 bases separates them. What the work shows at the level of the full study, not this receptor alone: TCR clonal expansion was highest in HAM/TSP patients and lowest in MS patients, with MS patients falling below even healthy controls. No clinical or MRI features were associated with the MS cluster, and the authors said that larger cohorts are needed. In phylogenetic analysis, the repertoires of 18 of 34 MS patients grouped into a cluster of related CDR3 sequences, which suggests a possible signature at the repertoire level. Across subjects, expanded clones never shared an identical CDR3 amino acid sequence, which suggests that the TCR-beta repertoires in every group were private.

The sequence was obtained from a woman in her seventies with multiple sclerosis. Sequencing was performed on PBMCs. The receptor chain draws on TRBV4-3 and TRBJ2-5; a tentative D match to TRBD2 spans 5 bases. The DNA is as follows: TGCGCCAGCAGCCAGACTACAATGCAAGAGACCCAGTACTTC. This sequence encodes CASSQTTMQETQYF.